This TCR beta chain was sequenced during a study of beta chain features in type 1 diabetes. For the study at large: On cell yields, gender and age, patients and healthy donors were similar.

The whole isolated RNA underwent reverse transcription, so sequencing captured expressed TCRB transcripts. The method was immunoSEQ multiplex PCR; TCRdb's version includes in-frame clones alone and lacks a portion of them. Seen here are 900,000 or so clones, about a sixth observed once, and the top ten hold 0.02% to 0.03%. Study-wide points: Across all four CD4+ subsets, people with type 1 diabetes showed modestly shorter TCRB CDR3s.

Stem cell-like memory, regulatory, central memory and naive CD4+ cells were sorted via CD45RO/CCR7/CD25/CD127/CD95/CD27. This clone was seen a few times. The antigen is undetermined. The CDR3 length is 16 residues. Germline-derived CDR1 and CDR2 are KGHSH and LQKENI. V shed 0 bases and J 9 bases; nucleotides not matched to a gene: 6. The sample taken for sequencing was naive CD4+ T cells from blood. The chain uses TRBV18 and TRBJ2-1; 12 bases line up with TRBD1. The TCR originated in a woman in her late teens or twenties in good health. Written as DNA, the CDR3 is TGTGCCAGCTCACCACCTCGGGACAGGGGGCTTGGTGAGCAGTTCTTC. Protein sequence: CASSPPRDRGLGEQFF.